Each of the 12 T cell receptor beta chains below was sequenced from the same sample in a study of blood T cell repertoires in COVID-19. Libraries were prepared by immunoSEQ multiplex PCR; TCRdb keeps only in-frame clonotypes and omits some of them. Here the sample spans about 250,000 clones, roughly 80% being singletons. The sample taken for sequencing was peripheral blood. The receptors here all came from a woman in her sixties or seventies with acute or convalescent COVID-19.

The gene calls are TRBV6-6 and TRBJ2-1; TRBD1 matches 12 bases. CDR3 length equals 13 residues. Looked up from germline, CDR1 is MNHNY and CDR2 is SVGAGI (reference sequence). The V segment lost 6 bases and the J segment 9 bases; nucleotides outside the gene matches: 3. The chain's CDR3 is CASRGQGAGEQFF. The CDR3, as DNA: TGTGCCAGCAGGGGACAGGGGGCAGGTGAGCAGTTCTTC.

The chain employs TRBV13 and TRBJ1-2; D is perhaps TRBD1 (6 bases). This CDR3 spans 16 amino acids. Germline CDR1 PRHDT, CDR2 FYEKMQ (reference sequence). Between the trimmed V and J ends, which lost 2 bases and 6 bases, there was a span of 19 bases. CDR3 sequence reads: CASSLLLTGLRNGYTF. The CDR3 DNA reads TGTGCCAGCAGCTTACTTTTAACAGGGTTGAGAAATGGCTACACCTTC.

The chain links TRBV7-2 to TRBJ1-5; 10 positions agree with TRBD1. In germline, CDR1 is SGHTA, CDR2 FQGNSA. The CDR3 is 17 residues long. V lost 3 bases to trimming and J lost 1 base; unmatched junction nucleotides: 6. The CDR3 is CASSLSPGQGSNQPQHF. The CDR3 DNA follows: TGTGCCAGCAGCTTGTCCCCGGGACAGGGGAGCAATCAGCCCCAGCATTTT.

The chain carries TRBV9 and TRBJ1-1, with 9 nucleotides matching TRBD1. CDR3 length: 15 amino acids. Germline assignment: CDR1 SGDLS and CDR2 YYNGEE. The trim removed 4 bases at V and 10 bases at J, leaving 14 bases unmatched. The chain's CDR3 is CASSQKPTGGNRAFF. The CDR3 DNA reads as TGTGCCAGCAGCCAGAAGCCGACAGGGGGAAATAGAGCTTTCTTT.

This clone was picked up a small number of times. V usage is TRBV19 and J usage is TRBJ1-2; no clear D. This CDR3 comprises 12 residues. V lost 7 bases and J lost 5, with 11 bases in between. CDR1 is LNHDA and CDR2 is SQIVND in the germline V gene (reference sequence). CDR3 coding DNA: TGTGCCAGTAATCAGGCTCGATATGGCTACACCTTC. Translated: CASNQARYGYTF.

The gene calls are TRBV19 and TRBJ2-2; 7 bases align to TRBD1. The CDR3 consists of 17 residues. Germline V gene sequence: CDR1 LNHDA, CDR2 SQIVND (reference sequence). With V trimmed by 5 bases and J by 2 bases, 11 bases remained unmatched. As DNA, the CDR3 is TGTGCCAGTAGTGCTCCCGGGACAGCCGGTAACACCGGGGAGCTGTTTTTT. Its translation: CASSAPGTAGNTGELFF.

The rearrangement joins TRBV19 to TRBJ2-1, with 9 nucleotides matching TRBD1. Germline CDR1 reads LNHDA; CDR2 reads SQIVND (reference sequence). Unmatched junction bases numbered 9, after V lost 7 bases and J lost 8 bases. This CDR3 has 14 residues. The CDR3 loop is CASTSIGDRDEQFF. The CDR3 DNA reads as TGTGCCAGTACTTCAATTGGGGACAGGGATGAGCAGTTCTTC.

The gene calls are TRBV5-1 and TRBJ2-1; 7 nucleotides match TRBD1. Per the germline V gene, CDR1 is SGHRS and CDR2 is YFSETQ. Losses at the gene ends were 0 bases for V and 2 bases for J; bases not matched to a gene: 2. This CDR3 is built from 15 residues. CDR3 sequence: CASSLDGQAYNEQFF. CDR3 sequence (DNA): TGCGCCAGCAGCTTGGACGGACAGGCCTACAATGAGCAGTTCTTC.

CDR3 residues: CASSEYGRGNTEAFF. The CDR3 nucleotides are TGCGCCAGCAGTGAGTACGGCAGGGGGAACACTGAAGCTTTCTTT. This chain connects TRBV10-1 to TRBJ1-1, with TRBD1 as a possible D gene (6 bases). Trimming removed 1 base at V and 1 base at J, with 10 bases between. The CDR3 has 15 amino acids. Looked up from germline, CDR1 is WNHNN and CDR2 is SYGVQD (reference sequence).

The chain employs TRBV28 and TRBJ2-3; TRBD1 is a possible D gene (5 bases). V gave up 6 bases and J gave up 5 bases, with 6 bases separating them. Looked up from germline, CDR1 is MDHEN and CDR2 is SYDVKM. This CDR3 is built from 11 residues. The chain's CDR3 is CASRTEDTQYF. The DNA for the CDR3 is TGTGCCAGCAGGACAGAAGATACGCAGTATTTT.

J is TRBJ2-2 and V is TRBV28; the match to TRBD2 covers 10 bases. The germline V gene encodes CDR1 MDHEN and CDR2 SYDVKM. This CDR3 is 17 amino acids long. Trimming at V came to 5 bases and at J to 1 base, leaving 7 bases not matched to a gene. This chain's CDR3 is CASSSLSGGVNTGELFF. The CDR3, as DNA: TGTGCCAGCAGTAGCCTAAGCGGGGGGGTGAACACCGGGGAGCTGTTTTTT.

CDR3 sequence (DNA): TGTGCCAGCAGCAGCGAAGGCTTGAACACTGAAGCTTTCTTT. Amino acid sequence: CASSSEGLNTEAFF. J is TRBJ1-1 and V is TRBV3-1 (or the pseudogene TRBV3-2), with D unclear. The CDR3 loop spans 14 amino acids. In germline, CDR1 is LGHDT, CDR2 YNNKEL (reference sequence). The ends were cut back, 5 bases at V and 0 bases at J, with 10 bases in the middle.